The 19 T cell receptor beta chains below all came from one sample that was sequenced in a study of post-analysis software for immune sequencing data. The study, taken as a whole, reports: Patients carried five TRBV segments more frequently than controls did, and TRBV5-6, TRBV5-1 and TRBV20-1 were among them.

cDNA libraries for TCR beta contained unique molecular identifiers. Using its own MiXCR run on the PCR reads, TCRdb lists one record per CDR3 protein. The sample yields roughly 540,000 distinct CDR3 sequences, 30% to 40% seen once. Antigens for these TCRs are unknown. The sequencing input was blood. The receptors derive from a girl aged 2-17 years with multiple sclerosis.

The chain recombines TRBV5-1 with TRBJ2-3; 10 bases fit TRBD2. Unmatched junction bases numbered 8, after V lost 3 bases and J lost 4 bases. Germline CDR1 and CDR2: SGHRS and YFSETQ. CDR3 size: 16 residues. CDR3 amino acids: CASSSQRGGRPDTQYF. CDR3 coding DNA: TGCGCCAGCAGCTCCCAGCGGGGGGGTCGTCCAGATACGCAGTATTTT.

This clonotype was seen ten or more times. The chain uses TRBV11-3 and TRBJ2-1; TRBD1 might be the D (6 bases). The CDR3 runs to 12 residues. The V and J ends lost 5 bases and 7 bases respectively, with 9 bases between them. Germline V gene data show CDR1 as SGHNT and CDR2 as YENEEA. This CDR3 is CASSGTTNEQFF. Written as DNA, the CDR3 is TGTGCCAGCAGCGGGACAACTAATGAGCAGTTCTTC.

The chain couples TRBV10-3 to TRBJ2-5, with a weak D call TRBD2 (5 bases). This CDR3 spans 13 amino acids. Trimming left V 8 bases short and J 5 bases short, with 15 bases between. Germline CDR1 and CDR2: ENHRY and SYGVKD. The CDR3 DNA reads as TGTGCCATCGGGTCGGGGAGTAGGGAGACCCAGTACTTC. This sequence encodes CAIGSGSRETQYF.

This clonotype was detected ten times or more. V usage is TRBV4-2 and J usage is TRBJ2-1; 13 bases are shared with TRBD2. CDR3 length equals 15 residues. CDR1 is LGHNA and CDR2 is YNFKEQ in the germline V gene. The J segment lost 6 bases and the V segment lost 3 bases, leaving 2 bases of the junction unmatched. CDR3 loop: CASSHTSGGANEQFF. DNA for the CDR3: TGTGCCAGCAGCCATACTAGCGGGGGGGCCAATGAGCAGTTCTTC.

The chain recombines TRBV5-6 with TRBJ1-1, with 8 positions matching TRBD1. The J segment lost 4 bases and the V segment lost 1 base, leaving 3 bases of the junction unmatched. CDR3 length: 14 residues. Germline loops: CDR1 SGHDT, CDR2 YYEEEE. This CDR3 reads CASSLLQGVTEAFF. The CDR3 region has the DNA TGTGCCAGCAGCTTGCTACAGGGGGTCACTGAAGCTTTCTTT.

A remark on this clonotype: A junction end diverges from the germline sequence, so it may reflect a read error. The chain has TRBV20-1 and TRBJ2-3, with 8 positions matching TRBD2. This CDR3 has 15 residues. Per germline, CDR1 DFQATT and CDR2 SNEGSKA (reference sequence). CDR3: CSTRQTSGSTDTQYF. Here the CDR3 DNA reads TGCAGTACTAGGCAAACTAGCGGTAGCACAGATACGCAGTATTTT.

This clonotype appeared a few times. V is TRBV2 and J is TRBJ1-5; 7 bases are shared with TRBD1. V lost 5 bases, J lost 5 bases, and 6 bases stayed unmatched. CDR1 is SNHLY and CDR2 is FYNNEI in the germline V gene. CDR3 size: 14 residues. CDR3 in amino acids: CASSKDRRDQPQHF. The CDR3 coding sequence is TGTGCCAGCAGTAAGGACAGGAGGGATCAGCCCCAGCATTTT.

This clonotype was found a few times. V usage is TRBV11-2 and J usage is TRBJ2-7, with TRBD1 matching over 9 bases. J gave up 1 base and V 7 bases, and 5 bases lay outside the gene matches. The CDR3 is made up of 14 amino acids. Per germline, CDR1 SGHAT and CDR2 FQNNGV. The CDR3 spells CASTSDRGSYEQYF. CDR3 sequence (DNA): TGTGCCAGCACCAGTGACAGGGGGTCCTACGAGCAGTACTTC.

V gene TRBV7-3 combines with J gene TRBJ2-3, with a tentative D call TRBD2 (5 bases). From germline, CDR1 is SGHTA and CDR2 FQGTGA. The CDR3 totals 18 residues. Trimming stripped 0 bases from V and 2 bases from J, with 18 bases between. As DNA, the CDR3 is TGTGCCAGCAGCTTAACGGTGGGCGCGGGCGGAATCACAGATACGCAGTATTTT. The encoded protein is CASSLTVGAGGITDTQYF. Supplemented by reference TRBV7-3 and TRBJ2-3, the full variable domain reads GAGVSQTPSNKVTEKGKYVELRCDPISGHTALYWYRQSLGQGPEFLIYFQGTGAADDSGLPNDRFFAVRPEGSVSTLKIQRTERGDSAVYLCASSLTVGAGGITDTQYFGPGTRLTVL.

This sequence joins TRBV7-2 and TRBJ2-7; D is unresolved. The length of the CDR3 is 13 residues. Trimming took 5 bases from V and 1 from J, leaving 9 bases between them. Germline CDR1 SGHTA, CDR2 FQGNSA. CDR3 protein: CASSRHQSYEQYF. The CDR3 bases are TGTGCCAGCAGCCGACATCAGTCCTACGAGCAGTACTTC.

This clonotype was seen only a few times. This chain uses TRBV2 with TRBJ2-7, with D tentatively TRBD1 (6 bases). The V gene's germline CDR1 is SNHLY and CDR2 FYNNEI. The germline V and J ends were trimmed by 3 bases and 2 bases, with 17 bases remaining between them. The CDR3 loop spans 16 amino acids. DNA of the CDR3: TGTGCCAGCAGTGATATCGGACAGTGGTTGACCTACGAGCAGTACTTC. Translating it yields CASSDIGQWLTYEQYF.

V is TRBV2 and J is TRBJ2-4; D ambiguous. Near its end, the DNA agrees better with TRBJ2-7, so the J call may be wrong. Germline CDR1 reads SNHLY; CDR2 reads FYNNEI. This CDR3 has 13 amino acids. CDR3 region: CASRETDPYEQYF. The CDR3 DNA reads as TGTGCCAGCAGGGAGACGGATCCCTACGAGCAGTACTTC.

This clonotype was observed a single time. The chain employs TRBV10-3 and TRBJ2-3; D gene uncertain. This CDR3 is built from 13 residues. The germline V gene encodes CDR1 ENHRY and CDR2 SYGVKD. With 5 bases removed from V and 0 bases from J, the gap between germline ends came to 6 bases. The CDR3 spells CAISTPSTDTQYF. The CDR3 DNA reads TGTGCCATCAGTACTCCCAGCACAGATACGCAGTATTTT.

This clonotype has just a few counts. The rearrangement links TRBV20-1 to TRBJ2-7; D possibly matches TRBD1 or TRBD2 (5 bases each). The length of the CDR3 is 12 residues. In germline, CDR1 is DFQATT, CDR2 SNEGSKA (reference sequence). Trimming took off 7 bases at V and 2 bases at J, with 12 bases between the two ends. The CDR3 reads CSGLEGPYEQYF. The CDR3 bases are TGCAGTGGGCTAGAGGGGCCCTACGAGCAGTACTTC.

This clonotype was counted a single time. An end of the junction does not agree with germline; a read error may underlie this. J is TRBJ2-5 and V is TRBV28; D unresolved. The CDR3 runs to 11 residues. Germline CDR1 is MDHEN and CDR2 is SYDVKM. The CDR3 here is CASSLRQEQCF. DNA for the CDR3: TGTGCCAGCAGTTTACGCCAGGAGCAGTGCTTC.

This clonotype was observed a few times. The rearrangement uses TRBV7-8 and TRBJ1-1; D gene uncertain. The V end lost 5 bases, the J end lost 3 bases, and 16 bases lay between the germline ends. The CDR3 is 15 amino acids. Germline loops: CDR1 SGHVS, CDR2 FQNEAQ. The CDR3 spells CASSPPTGKDTEAFF. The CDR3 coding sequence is TGTGCCAGCAGCCCCCCCACGGGTAAAGACACTGAAGCTTTCTTT.

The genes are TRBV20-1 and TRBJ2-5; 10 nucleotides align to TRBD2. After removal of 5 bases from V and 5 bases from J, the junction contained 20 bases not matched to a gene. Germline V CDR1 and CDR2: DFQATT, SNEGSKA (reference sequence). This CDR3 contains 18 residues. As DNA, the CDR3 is TGCAGTGCTCTGCCCACGCTACTAGCGGGGCCACCGAGGGAGACCCAGTACTTC. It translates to CSALPTLLAGPPRETQYF.

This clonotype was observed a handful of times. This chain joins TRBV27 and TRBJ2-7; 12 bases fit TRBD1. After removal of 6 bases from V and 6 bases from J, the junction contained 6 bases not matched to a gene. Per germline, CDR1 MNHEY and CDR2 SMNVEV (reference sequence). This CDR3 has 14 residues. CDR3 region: CASSSGTGGSEQYF. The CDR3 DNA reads TGTGCCAGCAGCTCTGGGACAGGGGGCTCCGAGCAGTACTTC.

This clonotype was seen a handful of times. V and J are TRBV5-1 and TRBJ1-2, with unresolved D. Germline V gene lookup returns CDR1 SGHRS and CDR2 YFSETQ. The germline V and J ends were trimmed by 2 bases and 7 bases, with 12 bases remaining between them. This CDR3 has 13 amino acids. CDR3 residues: CASSLSSGLGYTF. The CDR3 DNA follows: TGCGCCAGCAGCTTATCCTCAGGACTTGGCTACACCTTC.